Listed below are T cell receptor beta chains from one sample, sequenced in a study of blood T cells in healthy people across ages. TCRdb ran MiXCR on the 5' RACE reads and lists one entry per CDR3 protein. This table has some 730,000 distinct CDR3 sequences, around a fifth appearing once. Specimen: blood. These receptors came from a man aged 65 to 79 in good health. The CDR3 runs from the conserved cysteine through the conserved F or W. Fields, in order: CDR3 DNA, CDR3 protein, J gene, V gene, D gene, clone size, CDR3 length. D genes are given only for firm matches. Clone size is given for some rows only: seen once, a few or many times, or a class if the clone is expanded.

TGCAGTGCCGGTTTGGGCACCGGGGAGCTGTTTTTT,CSAGLGTGELFF,TRBJ2-2,TRBV20-1,-,-,12
TGTGCCAGCAGCTCCGGGGGCTCTGGAAACACCATATATTTT,CASSSGGSGNTIYF,TRBJ1-3,TRBV5-1,-,many,14
TGTGCCAGCAGCCAAGCAGGGGTACGGGAAAAACTGTTTTTT,CASSQAGVREKLFF,TRBJ1-4,TRBV14,-,many,14
TGCAGCGTTGCCTCGGCGGATACGCAGTATTTT,CSVASADTQYF,TRBJ2-3,TRBV29-1,-,many,11
TGTGCCAGCAGTTACGCGGGGAACTATGGCTACACCTTC,CASSYAGNYGYTF,TRBJ1-2,TRBV6-5,-,-,13
TGTGCCAGCAGCCAGGACAGTCCGTATGGCTGCACCTTC,CASSQDSPYGCTF,TRBJ1-2,TRBV7-2,-,-,13
TGTGCCAGCAGTCCGGATAGACTAGCGGGGACCGGGGAGCTGTTTTTT,CASSPDRLAGTGELFF,TRBJ2-2,TRBV12-3/TRBV12-4,TRBD2,-,16
TGCGCCAGCAGCTCAACGTGGATGGAAGATACGCAGTATTTT,CASSSTWMEDTQYF,TRBJ2-3,TRBV5-1,-,-,14
TGTGCCAGCAGGCTACAGGGGGGTTTCAATCAGCCCCAGCATTTT,CASRLQGGFNQPQHF,TRBJ1-5,TRBV7-2,TRBD1,-,15
TGTGCCAGCAGCCTTGGAACAGCCGGGACGGTGAGCTCCTACGAGCAGTACTTC,CASSLGTAGTVSSYEQYF,TRBJ2-7,TRBV3-1,-,many,18
TGTGCCACCAGTGTCTCGACGGTGGGAGCAGATACGCAGTATTTT,CATSVSTVGADTQYF,TRBJ2-3,TRBV24-1,-,few,15
TGTGCCAGCAGCTTCTCCGGGACAGGGAGGGACAATGAGCAGTTCTTC,CASSFSGTGRDNEQFF,TRBJ2-1,TRBV7-2,TRBD1,-,16
TGTGCCACCAGTGATTTAAATAGCAATCAGCCCCAGCATTTT,CATSDLNSNQPQHF,TRBJ1-5,TRBV24-1,-,few,14
TGCGCCAGCAGCTTGGACAGGGGGTACACAGATACGCAGTATTTT,CASSLDRGYTDTQYF,TRBJ2-3,TRBV5-1,TRBD1,many,15
TGTGCCAGCAGTTTCGCTGGTAGCGGGGGGTTATACGAGCAGTACTTC,CASSFAGSGGLYEQYF,TRBJ2-7,TRBV12-3/TRBV12-4,TRBD2,-,16
TGCAGTGTAATACAGGGGGCTGGAAACACCATATATTTT,CSVIQGAGNTIYF,TRBJ1-3,TRBV20-1,TRBD1,-,13
TGTGCCAGCAGCCAAGACTTAGTCCAAGAGACCCAGTACTTC,CASSQDLVQETQYF,TRBJ2-5,TRBV3-1,-,-,14
TGTGCCAGCAGCCCCTCGCGGGTTGGCAATCAGCCCCAGCATTTT,CASSPSRVGNQPQHF,TRBJ1-5,TRBV27,-,few,15
TGTGCCAGCAGTTACGGAATGTCAGGTAACAATCAGCCCCAGCATTTT,CASSYGMSGNNQPQHF,TRBJ1-5,TRBV6-6,-,few,16
TGTGCCAGCAGCTTGAGGTTACAAGAGATCCAGTACTTC,CASSLRLQEIQYF,TRBJ2-5,TRBV7-8,-,-,13
TGTGCCAGCAGTCTCCGGGGGGTGTTGGTGACCCAGTACTTC,CASSLRGVLVTQYF,TRBJ2-5,TRBV6-1,TRBD2,many,14
TGCGCCAGCAGCTTGGAGCTCTTGGGGCCTTACGAGCAGTACTTC,CASSLELLGPYEQYF,TRBJ2-7,TRBV5-1,-,-,15
TGTGCCATCAGTGGCGGGGGTAGCACAGATACGCAGTATTTT,CAISGGGSTDTQYF,TRBJ2-3,TRBV10-3,TRBD2,-,14
TGTGCCAGCTCACCACTGGGACTAGCAGGCGATGAGCAGTTCTTC,CASSPLGLAGDEQFF,TRBJ2-1,TRBV18,TRBD2,few,15